This TCR beta chain was sequenced for a study of T-cell memory formation after mild COVID-19. With 4 bases clipped from V and 3 bases from J, the junction kept 7 bases outside the gene matches. The CDR3 covers 15 residues. Germline-derived CDR1 and CDR2 are MGHRA and YSYEKL. This clonotype was seen only a few times. The antigen is unknown. In TCRdb, the 5' RACE reads were re-called with MiXCR into one record per CDR3 protein. The repertoire consists of hundreds of thousands of distinct CDR3 sequences, with roughly 15% occurring once and the leading ten covering roughly 23%. Study-level points and caveats: Day 15 to 85 contracting clones showed balanced CD4/CD8; later expanders leaned CD4+.

J is TRBJ1-1 and V is TRBV4-1; 8 bases are shared with TRBD1. The origin of this receptor is a man aged 18 to 30 who had mild COVID-19 (a few samples of this study predate the infection). Cell type and time point are not known. The sample comprised PBMCs or a T cell subset sorted from them (not recorded which). The DNA of the CDR3 is TGCGCCAGCAGCCGGGCCATACAGGGGGACACTGAAGCTTTCTTT. It yields the protein CASSRAIQGDTEAFF.